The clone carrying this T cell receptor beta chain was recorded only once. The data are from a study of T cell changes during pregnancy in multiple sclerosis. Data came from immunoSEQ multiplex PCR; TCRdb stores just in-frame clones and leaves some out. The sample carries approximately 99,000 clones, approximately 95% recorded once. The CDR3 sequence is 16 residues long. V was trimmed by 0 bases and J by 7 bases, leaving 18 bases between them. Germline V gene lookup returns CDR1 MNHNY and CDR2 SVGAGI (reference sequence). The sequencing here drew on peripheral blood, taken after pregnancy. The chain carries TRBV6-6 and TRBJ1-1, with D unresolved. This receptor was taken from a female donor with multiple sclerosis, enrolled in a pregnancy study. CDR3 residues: CASSYSPLTDTYEAFF. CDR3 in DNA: TGTGCCAGCAGTTACTCCCCCTTAACAGATACCTATGAAGCTTTCTTT.